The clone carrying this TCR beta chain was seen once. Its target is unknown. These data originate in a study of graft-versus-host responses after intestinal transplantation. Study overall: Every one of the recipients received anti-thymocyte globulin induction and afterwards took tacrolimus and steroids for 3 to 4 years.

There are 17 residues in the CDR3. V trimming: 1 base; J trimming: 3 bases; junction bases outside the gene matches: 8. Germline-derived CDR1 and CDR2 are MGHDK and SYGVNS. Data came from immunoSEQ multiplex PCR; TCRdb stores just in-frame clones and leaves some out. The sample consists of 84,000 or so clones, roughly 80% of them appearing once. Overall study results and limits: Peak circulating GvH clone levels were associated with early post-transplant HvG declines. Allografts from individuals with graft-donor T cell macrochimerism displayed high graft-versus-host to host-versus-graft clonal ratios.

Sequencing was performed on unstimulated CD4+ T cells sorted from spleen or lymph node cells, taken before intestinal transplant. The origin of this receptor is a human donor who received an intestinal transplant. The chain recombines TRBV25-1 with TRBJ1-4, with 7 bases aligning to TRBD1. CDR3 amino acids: CASSEFGSTGPNEKLFF. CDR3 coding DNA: TGTGCCAGCAGTGAATTTGGGTCGACAGGGCCTAATGAAAAACTGTTTTTT.